This is a list of T cell receptor beta chains from one sample in a study of cytomegalovirus exposure and HLA in healthy donors. The repertoire was sequenced with immunoSEQ multiplex PCR; TCRdb's copy has only in-frame clones and lacks some. Seen here are some 100,000 clones, about 70% observed once, and the top ten hold 2% to 2.5%. Sample: PBMCs. The receptors were sampled from a human donor in good health. Each CDR3 is given with its conserved first and last residue. A D gene is named only where the DNA matches it firmly. Expanded clones get a size class; other rows say once, few or many, or leave the size out.

V,size,D,J,CDR3,DNA
TRBV30,NA,NA,TRBJ1-2,CAWSPPVRRGYTF,TGTGCCTGGAGTCCCCCGGTGCGGCGTGGCTACACCTTC
TRBV6-6,NA,NA,TRBJ2-2,CASMGDYTGELFF,TGTGCCAGCATGGGAGATTACACCGGGGAGCTGTTTTTT
TRBV6-5,NA,NA,TRBJ2-1,CASSYSRASYNEQFF,TGTGCCAGCAGTTACAGCAGGGCATCCTACAATGAGCAGTTCTTC
TRBV30,NA,NA,TRBJ1-1,CAWGTPNTEAFF,TGTGCCTGGGGGACACCGAACACTGAAGCTTTCTTT
TRBV6-5,NA,NA,TRBJ2-6,CASRRDTSGANVLTF,TGTGCCAGCAGACGGGACACCTCTGGGGCCAACGTCCTGACTTTC
TRBV7-6,once,TRBD2,TRBJ2-7,CASSLGAGLDEQYF,TGTGCCAGCAGCTTGGGAGCGGGGTTGGACGAGCAGTACTTC
TRBV29-1,NA,NA,TRBJ2-7,CSVSSGSYEQYF,TGCAGCGTATCCAGCGGCTCCTACGAGCAGTACTTC
TRBV6-5,NA,TRBD1,TRBJ1-2,CASSYSQGQLNYGYTF,TGTGCCAGCAGTTACTCCCAGGGACAGCTTAACTATGGCTACACCTTC
TRBV28,once,NA,TRBJ1-1,CASSLGGHTEAFF,TGTGCCAGCAGTTTGGGAGGGCACACTGAAGCTTTCTTT
TRBV19,NA,NA,TRBJ1-5,CASTHAGSNQPQHF,TGTGCCAGTACCCATGCGGGGAGCAATCAGCCCCAGCATTTT
TRBV7-9,NA,TRBD2,TRBJ2-5,CASSRGLAQRQPNLETQYF,TGTGCCAGCAGCCGTGGACTAGCTCAGAGACAACCTAACCTAGAGACCCAGTACTTC
TRBV4-1,NA,NA,TRBJ2-1,CASKPSLSDGGSYNEQFF,TGCGCCAGCAAGCCAAGTCTCTCGGACGGGGGCTCCTACAATGAGCAGTTCTTC
TRBV5-4,NA,NA,TRBJ1-2,CASSSKLEIYGYTF,TGTGCCAGCAGCTCCAAGTTAGAGATTTATGGCTACACCTTC
TRBV5-1,NA,TRBD2,TRBJ2-7,CASSHGTSGYEQYF,TGCGCCAGCAGCCACGGGACTAGCGGGTACGAGCAGTACTTC
TRBV7-2,NA,NA,TRBJ2-3,CASSLTNLGGTDTQYF,TGTGCCAGCAGCTTGACGAACCTAGGCGGGACAGATACGCAGTATTTT
TRBV27,few,NA,TRBJ1-5,CASSLYGRNQPQHF,TGTGCCAGCAGTTTATATGGCCGAAATCAGCCCCAGCATTTT
TRBV11-3,few,NA,TRBJ2-5,CASSPGVGAKKTQYF,TGTGCCAGCAGCCCGGGGGTGGGCGCGAAAAAGACCCAGTACTTC
TRBV28,once,TRBD1,TRBJ1-6,CASSLTGGDLTLHF,TGTGCCAGCAGTTTAACAGGGGGTGATTTGACCCTCCACTTT
TRBV19,once,TRBD2,TRBJ2-1,CASSKAGGTRFNEQFF,TGTGCCAGTAGTAAAGCGGGAGGGACAAGGTTCAATGAGCAGTTCTTC
TRBV7-9,NA,TRBD1,TRBJ2-3,CASIERGRRQGIDTQYF,TGTGCCAGCATCGAAAGGGGAAGAAGACAGGGGATAGATACGCAGTATTTT
TRBV5-1,NA,TRBD2,TRBJ2-1,CASSFTTSGMSYNEQFF,TGCGCCAGCAGCTTTACGACTAGCGGGATGTCCTACAATGAGCAGTTCTTC